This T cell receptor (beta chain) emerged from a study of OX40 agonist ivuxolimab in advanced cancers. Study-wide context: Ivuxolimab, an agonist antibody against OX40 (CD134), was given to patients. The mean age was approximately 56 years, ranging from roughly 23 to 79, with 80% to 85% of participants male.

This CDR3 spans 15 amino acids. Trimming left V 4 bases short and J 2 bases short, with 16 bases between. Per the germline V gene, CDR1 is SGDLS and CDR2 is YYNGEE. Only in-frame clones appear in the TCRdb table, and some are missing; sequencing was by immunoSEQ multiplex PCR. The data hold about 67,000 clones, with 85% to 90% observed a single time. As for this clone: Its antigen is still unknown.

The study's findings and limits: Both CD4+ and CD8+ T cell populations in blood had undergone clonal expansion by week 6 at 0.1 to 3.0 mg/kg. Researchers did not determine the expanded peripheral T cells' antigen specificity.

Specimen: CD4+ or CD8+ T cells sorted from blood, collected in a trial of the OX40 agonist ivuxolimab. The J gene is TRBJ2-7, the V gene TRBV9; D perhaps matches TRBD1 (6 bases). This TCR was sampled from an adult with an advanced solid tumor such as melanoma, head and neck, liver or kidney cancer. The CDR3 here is CASSPVRDNPYEQYF. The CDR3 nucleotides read TGTGCCAGCAGCCCGGTGAGGGACAACCCCTACGAGCAGTACTTC.